A single sample gave rise to the 24 T cell receptor beta chains below, sequenced in a study of T cell repertoires in cytomegalovirus infection. From the reads, TCRdb called clonotypes with MiXCR, one entry per CDR3 protein. This sample has some 400,000 distinct CDR3 sequences, with around a sixth found just once. Sequencing used PBMCs. Receptors originate from a human donor in good health (CMV status not recorded). Some clones in this sample may be carry-over from other donors' samples.

In its sample, this clonotype was seen a few times. The rearrangement uses TRBV12-3 or TRBV12-4 and TRBJ1-3, with D possibly matching TRBD1 (5 bases). Trimming removed 6 bases at V and 0 bases at J, with 9 bases between. There are 14 residues in the CDR3. CDR3 sequence: CASRDRNSGNTIYF. The CDR3 DNA follows: TGTGCCAGCAGAGACAGAAACTCTGGAAACACCATATATTTT.

This clonotype was observed a few times. J is TRBJ2-1 and V is TRBV4-3; D tentatively fits TRBD1 or TRBD2 (6 bases each). Between the trimmed V and J ends, which lost 0 bases and 0 bases, there was a span of 18 bases. From germline, CDR1 is LGHNA and CDR2 YSLEER. The CDR3 contains 19 residues. The CDR3 DNA follows: TGCGCCAGCAGCCAAGAGGCCCTGGGGGGCCTTAGCTCCTACAATGAGCAGTTCTTC. Amino acids: CASSQEALGGLSSYNEQFF.

This clonotype was seen repeatedly, ten times or more. The CDR3: CASSLGAGTEAFF. In DNA, the CDR3 is TGTGCCAGCAGCTTAGGTGCCGGCACTGAAGCTTTCTTT. This chain joins TRBV7-2 and TRBJ1-1; D remains unclear. From germline, CDR1 is SGHTA and CDR2 FQGNSA. The CDR3 runs 13 residues. V was pared by 1 base and J by 4 bases, with 7 bases between.

This clonotype turned up a few times. The rearrangement joins TRBV7-9 to TRBJ1-4, with no clear D. The CDR3 loop spans 12 amino acids. Trimming cost V 8 bases and J 2 bases, with 6 bases left between them. CDR1 and CDR2 (germline): SEHNR, FQNEAQ (reference sequence). The CDR3 DNA follows: TGTGCCAGCGGAGGTACTAATGAAAAACTGTTTTTT. It translates to CASGGTNEKLFF. Using reference TRBV7-9 and TRBJ1-4 for the parts outside the CDR3, the full variable domain is DTGVSQNPRHKITKRGQNVTFRCDPISEHNRLYWYRQTLGQGPEFLTYFQNEAQLEKSRLLSDRFSAERPKGSFSTLEIQRTEQGDSAMYLCASGGTNEKLFFGSGTQLSVL.

The sample holds a few counts of this clonotype. The chain is built from TRBV15 and TRBJ2-5; D uncertain. In germline, CDR1 is LNHNV, CDR2 YYDKDF (reference sequence). The V end was cut by 0 bases, the J end by 7 bases, with 15 bases between. The CDR3 loop spans 15 amino acids. CDR3 in DNA: TGTGCCACCAGCAGAGATTCCTGGGAAACCCGGACCCAGTACTTC. As protein: CATSRDSWETRTQYF.

The chain recombines TRBV4-1 with TRBJ2-3; tentatively, D is TRBD1 or TRBD2 (6 bases each). Looked up from germline, CDR1 is MGHRA and CDR2 is YSYEKL. The CDR3 covers 14 residues. Deletions cut 1 base from V and 5 bases from J, with 10 bases between. The CDR3 region is CASSQGGAVDTQYF. The CDR3 nucleotides read TGCGCCAGCAGCCAAGGGGGGGCCGTAGATACGCAGTATTTT.

The chain links TRBV20-1 to TRBJ2-5; no reliable D call. The V gene lost 3 bases and the J gene lost 5 bases, with 7 bases spanning the gap. Per germline, CDR1 DFQATT and CDR2 SNEGSKA (reference sequence). This CDR3 is 11 amino acids long. This CDR3 is CSASFGETQYF. The CDR3 bases are TGCAGTGCTAGTTTCGGGGAGACCCAGTACTTC.

This clonotype was found many times. The chain recombines TRBV12-5 with TRBJ2-5; no clear D gene. This CDR3 is built from 12 residues. Trimming removed 0 bases from V and 5 bases from J, with 4 bases in between. CDR1 and CDR2 (germline): LGHNT, FRNRAP. The DNA of the CDR3 is TGTGCTAGTGGTTTGGTACCGGAGACCCAGTACTTC. Its protein product is CASGLVPETQYF.

This clonotype was counted only a few times. The J gene is TRBJ1-1, the V gene TRBV7-2; 9 nucleotides align to TRBD1. This CDR3 has 17 residues. Germline V lookup: CDR1 SGHTA, CDR2 FQGNSA. The V gene end was trimmed by 3 bases and the J gene end by 4 bases; junction bases not matched to a gene: 12. The CDR3 bases are TGTGCCAGCAGCTTTGGAAGGACAGGGGCCGGAGGCACTGAAGCTTTCTTT. This sequence encodes CASSFGRTGAGGTEAFF.

This clonotype was recorded many times. The chain couples TRBV7-2 to TRBJ2-5; D gene uncertain. The V gene lost 2 bases and the J gene lost 1 base, with 8 bases spanning the gap. The CDR3 is made up of 14 amino acids. Germline loops: CDR1 SGHTA, CDR2 FQGNSA. CDR3 in DNA: TGTGCCAGCAGCTTATCACACACCCAAGAGACCCAGTACTTC. Protein: CASSLSHTQETQYF.

This clonotype was recorded at least ten times. V gene TRBV7-8 combines with J gene TRBJ1-1; a possible D gene is TRBD1 (5 bases). Germline V gene lookup returns CDR1 SGHVS and CDR2 FQNEAQ. The CDR3 totals 16 residues. Trimming removed 2 bases from V and 0 bases from J, with 13 bases in between. CDR3 sequence reads: CASSLRGAGLNTEAFF. The CDR3 nucleotides are TGTGCCAGCAGCTTACGAGGGGCGGGTTTGAACACTGAAGCTTTCTTT.

The chain employs TRBV11-2 and TRBJ2-3; 11 nucleotides line up with TRBD2. The CDR3 covers 16 residues. J gave up 4 bases and V 5 bases, and 8 bases lay outside the gene matches. In germline, CDR1 is SGHAT, CDR2 FQNNGV. The chain's CDR3 is CASSPTLAGDADTQYF. The DNA of the CDR3 is TGTGCCAGCAGCCCCACACTAGCGGGAGATGCAGATACGCAGTATTTT.

The rearrangement uses TRBV6-5 and TRBJ2-3; 7 nucleotides line up with TRBD1. Germline values: CDR1 MNHEY, CDR2 SVGAGI. The trim removed 6 bases at V and 4 bases at J, leaving 7 bases unmatched. The CDR3 contains 14 residues. CDR3 protein: CASRDYRGPDTQYF. The CDR3 nucleotides read TGTGCCAGCAGAGATTACAGGGGCCCAGATACGCAGTATTTT.

This clonotype was counted at least ten times. This sequence joins TRBV6-1 and TRBJ2-7; D is perhaps TRBD2 (5 bases). Deletions cut 5 bases from V and 7 bases from J, with 18 bases between. Per germline, CDR1 MNHNS and CDR2 SASEGT. The CDR3 has 14 residues. The CDR3: CASSRTDVSGEQYF. The CDR3 region has the DNA TGTGCCAGCAGTCGGACTGACGTCTCGGGTGAGCAGTACTTC.

The CDR3 here is CASSARLDREAFF. In nucleotides, the CDR3 is TGCGCCAGCAGCGCGCGTCTGGACAGAGAAGCTTTCTTT. The V gene is TRBV4-1, the J gene TRBJ1-1; perhaps TRBD1 as D (6 bases). V lost 5 bases, J lost 8 bases, and 15 bases lay in between. The CDR3 sequence is 13 residues long. Per germline, CDR1 MGHRA and CDR2 YSYEKL.

In its sample, this clonotype was seen many times. The chain employs TRBV7-9 and TRBJ1-1, with TRBD1 identical over 7 bases. CDR1 is SEHNR and CDR2 is FQNEAQ in the germline V gene (reference sequence). J was trimmed by 1 base and V by 5 bases; bases with no gene match: 4. The CDR3 has 14 amino acids. Here the CDR3 DNA reads TGTGCCAGCAGCCGACAGGGATCGAACACTGAAGCTTTCTTT. Translated, it gives CASSRQGSNTEAFF.

The chain employs TRBV5-4 and TRBJ2-5, with D perhaps TRBD2 (6 bases). V was clipped by 4 bases and J by 3 bases, with 10 bases between them. The length of the CDR3 is 13 residues. Germline CDR1 reads SGHNT; CDR2 reads YYREEE (reference sequence). The CDR3 here is CASSPWGEETQYF. CDR3 bases: TGTGCCAGCAGCCCCTGGGGGGAAGAGACCCAGTACTTC.

A few counts support this clonotype. The CDR3 DNA is TGTGCCAGCAGTTGGGGAGATCAGCCCCAGCATTTT. Translation: CASSWGDQPQHF. The chain recombines TRBV25-1 with TRBJ1-5; D gene uncertain. The germline gives CDR1 MGHDK, CDR2 SYGVNS. Trimming pared 5 bases from V and 5 bases from J, leaving 7 bases between. The CDR3 sequence is 12 residues long.

This clonotype was counted only a few times. The chain carries TRBV12-3 or TRBV12-4 and TRBJ2-5; maybe TRBD2 (5 bases). The V and J ends lost 4 bases and 2 bases respectively, with 8 bases between them. The CDR3 length is 13 residues. CDR3 DNA sequence: TGTGCCAGCAGTTACGAGCGGCAAGAGACCCAGTACTTC. It is translated as CASSYERQETQYF.

The V call is TRBV6-2 or TRBV6-3, the J call TRBJ2-7; D perhaps matches TRBD1 (6 bases). V was cut by 0 bases and J by 2 bases, with 11 bases left in between. From germline, CDR1 is MNHEY and CDR2 SVGEGT. This CDR3 is 15 amino acids long. CDR3 sequence reads: CASSYSAGQTYEQYF. CDR3 sequence (DNA): TGTGCCAGCAGTTACTCGGCAGGACAGACCTACGAGCAGTACTTC.

V and J are TRBV20-1 and TRBJ2-7; D remains unclear. The CDR3 runs to 13 residues. The V end lost 2 bases, the J end lost 3 bases, and 11 bases lay between the germline ends. Per germline, CDR1 DFQATT and CDR2 SNEGSKA (reference sequence). In DNA, the CDR3 is TGCAGTGCTAGACCCTCCCCGAGCTACGAGCAGTACTTC. Translating it yields CSARPSPSYEQYF.

Many counts were recorded for this clonotype. The gene calls are TRBV7-2 and TRBJ1-2; D gene uncertain. Germline assignment: CDR1 SGHTA and CDR2 FQGNSA. The CDR3 runs 13 residues. V gave up 0 bases and J gave up 4 bases, with 6 bases separating them. The CDR3 reads CASSLAGFYGYTF. CDR3 DNA: TGTGCCAGCAGCTTAGCCGGCTTCTATGGCTACACCTTC. The whole variable domain, remainder taken from reference TRBV7-2 and TRBJ1-2, is GAGVSQSPSNKVTEKGKDVELRCDPISGHTALYWYRQSLGQGLEFLIYFQGNSAPDKSGLPSDRFSAERTGGSVSTLTIQRTQQEDSAVYLCASSLAGFYGYTFGSGTRLTVV.

This rearrangement joins TRBV20-1 to TRBJ2-1, with 9 bases matching TRBD1. The CDR3 length is 13 residues. Germline V gene data show CDR1 as DFQATT and CDR2 as SNEGSKA (reference sequence). With 6 bases clipped from V and 4 bases from J, the junction kept 4 bases outside the gene matches. The DNA of the CDR3 is TGCAGTGCCACACAGGGGGCGTACAATGAGCAGTTCTTC. Protein sequence: CSATQGAYNEQFF.

The chain uses TRBV11-3 and TRBJ2-1; unclear D gene. There are 16 residues in the CDR3. Per germline, CDR1 SGHNT and CDR2 YENEEA. Trimming left V 0 bases short and J 8 bases short, with 17 bases between. The CDR3 DNA follows: TGTGCCAGCAGCTTAGATTTAGGCCGCGACTGGGATGAGCAGTTCTTC. Translation: CASSLDLGRDWDEQFF.